This TCR beta chain emerged from a study of blood T cells in healthy people across ages (dated by TCRdb to between 2015 and 2016). A note on the overall study: In model experiments, template switching captured about one uniquely barcoded TCR beta cDNA molecule for every two T cells. To track age-related changes in TCR beta repertoire diversity, the study relied on deep sequencing normalized with unique cDNA molecular identifiers. Donors were grouped into four age groups: young (average approximately 16 years), middle-aged (over 35), aged (62) and long-lived (around 80). To avoid experimental bias, donors of different ages were distributed randomly across sequencing lanes. Two additional independent replicas of 1 million unique cDNA reads from the same blood draw were analyzed for two donors (one aged 18 to 30 and one aged 80 or older). Here is what the overall study found, with its caveats: Donor CMV infection status was unknown, potentially confounding age-related changes in expanded clonotypes. Conclusive comparison of naive and antigen-experienced compartments was prevented by the profiling of bulk unsorted PBMCs. The long-lived group showed more naive CD4+ T cells, fewer expanded clones and increased TCR diversity than the aged group, suggesting age selection. A strong correlation was found between observed TCR beta diversity and the percentage of naive T cells measured by flow cytometry. Total diversity estimates from one million sequenced T cells were considered lower bounds and underestimates. Observed TCR beta diversity per million T cells fell roughly linearly with age, and a significant reduction was already apparent by age roughly 40.

This clonotype was seen a few times. The target of this receptor is not known. Qualities for individual bases were not recorded, and no much larger clone is one base off. Systemically healthy Caucasian individuals from Russia, 39 in total and aged roughly 6 to 95 years, were included as donors. Each donor gave ten milliliters of peripheral blood, drawn into EDTA-treated Vacutainer tubes. Ficoll-Paque density-gradient centrifugation was used to isolate PBMCs, with at least 6 million per sample. Trizol reagent was used to extract total RNA from the PBMCs, yielding at least 5 micrograms per sample. For every donor, flow cytometry on a PBMC aliquot measured the percentage of naive CD45RAhigh/CD27high T cells. CDR1 MNHEY and CDR2 SMNVEV are derived from the germline V gene (reference sequence). V sheds 8 bases and J sheds 10 bases, leaving 14 bases between their ends. The CDR3 measures 11 amino acids from cysteine to phenylalanine. Just the 33-base CDR3 DNA is kept, in frame starting at base 1.

Library generation was performed with 5' RACE. Sequencer: Illumina HiSeq 2500. The second PCR ran for roughly 7 to 12 cycles and used a J-beta primer mix along with a sample-barcoded 5' primer. Each TCR beta cDNA molecule received a unique molecular identifier from a template-switch 5' adaptor carrying 12 random nucleotides. Each sample yielded at least 3 million CDR3-containing paired-end reads. The Mint cDNA synthesis kit, primed by a TRBC-specific oligonucleotide, was used to synthesize first-strand cDNA from all RNA. After uracil-DNA glycosylase treatment, a first 18-cycle PCR used universal primers M1SS and BC2_uni_R on all cDNA. On the study's bioinformatics: For normalization, 1 million high-quality reads, each with a distinct molecular identifier, were randomly selected from each sample. Reads sharing molecular identifiers were discarded rather than binned into consensus sequences. MiTCR, set to a Q25 quality threshold and the strictest error-elimination algorithm, was used for CDR3 identification, clonotype clustering and error correction. A nonparametric unseen species model with Euler transformation was used to estimate lower-bound total TCR beta diversity. TCRdb reworked the public reads: Q25 trimming with fastp, MiXCR clone assembly, productive beta chains retained. Rows matching on CDR3 protein sequence are summarized as one entry with the most common DNA and genes. The authors' filters were not applied to this entry. Present in this sample are about 900,000 distinct CDR3 sequences, 40% to 60% of which were seen just once. The top ten clonotypes cover around 15% of the sample.

The TCR sequence derives from a man aged 25 to 45 in good health. The specimen sequenced was blood. The chain joins TRBV27 to TRBJ1-1; the D segment cannot be called with confidence. CDR3 reads: CASQVFGRAFF. DNA sequence: TGTGCCAGCCAGGTATTCGGCCGAGCTTTCTTT.